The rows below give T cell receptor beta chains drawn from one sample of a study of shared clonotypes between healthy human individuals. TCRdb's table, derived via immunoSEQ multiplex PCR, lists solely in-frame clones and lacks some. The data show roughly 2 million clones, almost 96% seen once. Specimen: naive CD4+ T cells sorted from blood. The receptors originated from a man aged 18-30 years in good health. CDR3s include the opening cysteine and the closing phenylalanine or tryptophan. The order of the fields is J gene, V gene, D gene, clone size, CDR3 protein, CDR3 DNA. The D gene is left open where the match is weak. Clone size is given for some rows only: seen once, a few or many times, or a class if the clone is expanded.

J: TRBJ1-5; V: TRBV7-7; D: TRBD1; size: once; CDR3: CASSQDRDQPQHF; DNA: TGTGCTAGCAGCCAAGACAGGGATCAGCCCCAGCATTTT
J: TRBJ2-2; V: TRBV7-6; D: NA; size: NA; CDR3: CASSLLPGANTGELFF; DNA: TGTGCCAGCAGCCTCCTTCCGGGGGCCAACACCGGGGAGCTGTTTTTT
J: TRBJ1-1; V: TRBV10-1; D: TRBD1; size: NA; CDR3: CASSKQGGTEAFF; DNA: TGCGCCAGCAGTAAACAGGGGGGAACTGAAGCTTTCTTT
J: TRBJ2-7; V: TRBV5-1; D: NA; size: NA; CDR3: CASSLGPGAGYEQYF; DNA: TGCGCCAGCAGCTTAGGACCCGGGGCCGGGTACGAGCAGTACTTC
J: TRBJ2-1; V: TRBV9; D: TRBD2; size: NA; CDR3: CASSVDPGTSSTEQFF; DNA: TGTGCCAGCAGCGTGGACCCCGGGACTAGTTCTACTGAGCAGTTCTTC
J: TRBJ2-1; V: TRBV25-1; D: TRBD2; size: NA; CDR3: CASTRTSGRVNNEQFF; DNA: TGTGCCAGCACCCGGACTAGCGGGAGAGTAAACAATGAGCAGTTCTTC
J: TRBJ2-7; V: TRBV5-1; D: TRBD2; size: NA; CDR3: CASSPGGNFGEQYF; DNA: TGCGCCAGCAGCCCGGGGGGGAACTTTGGCGAGCAGTACTTC
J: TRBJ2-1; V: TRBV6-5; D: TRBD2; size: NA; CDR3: CASSYTSGRTYNEQFF; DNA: TGTGCCAGCAGTTACACTAGCGGGAGGACCTACAATGAGCAGTTCTTC
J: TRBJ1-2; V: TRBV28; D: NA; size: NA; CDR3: CASSLVGVVYTF; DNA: TGTGCCAGCAGTTTAGTAGGGGTGGTCTACACCTTC
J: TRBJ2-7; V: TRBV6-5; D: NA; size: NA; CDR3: CASSYSSGSVEQYF; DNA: TGTGCCAGCAGTTACTCTTCCGGGAGCGTCGAGCAGTACTTC
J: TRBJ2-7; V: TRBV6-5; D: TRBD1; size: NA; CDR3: CASSYSGQHYEQYF; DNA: TGTGCCAGCAGTTACTCGGGACAGCACTACGAGCAGTACTTC
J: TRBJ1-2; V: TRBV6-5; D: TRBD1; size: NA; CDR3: CASSYGGTVNYGYTF; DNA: TGTGCCAGCAGTTACGGAGGGACAGTCAACTATGGCTACACCTTC
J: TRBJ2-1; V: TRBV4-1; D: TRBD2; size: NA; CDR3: CASSQLAGGSKTRKYNEQFF; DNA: TGCGCCAGCAGCCAACTAGCGGGGGGGTCCAAAACCCGCAAATACAATGAGCAGTTCTTC
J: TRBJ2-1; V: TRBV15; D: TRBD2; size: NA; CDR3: CATSSGGASINEQFF; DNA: TGTGCCACCAGCAGCGGGGGGGCCTCCATCAATGAGCAGTTCTTC
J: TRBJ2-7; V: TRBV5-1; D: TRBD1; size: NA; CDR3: CASSFRDRLYYEQYF; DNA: TGCGCCAGCAGCTTCCGGGACAGGTTATACTACGAGCAGTACTTC
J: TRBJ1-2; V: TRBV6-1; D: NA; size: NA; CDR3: CASGENYGYTF; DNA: TGTGCCAGCGGCGAAAACTATGGCTACACCTTC
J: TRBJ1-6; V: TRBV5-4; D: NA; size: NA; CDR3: CASSLAGMGGLNSPLHF; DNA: TGTGCCAGCAGCTTGGCCGGGATGGGGGGGCTTAATTCACCCCTCCACTTT
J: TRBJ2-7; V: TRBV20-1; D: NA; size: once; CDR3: CSASGGYEQYF; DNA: TGCAGTGCCTCAGGTGGCTACGAGCAGTACTTC
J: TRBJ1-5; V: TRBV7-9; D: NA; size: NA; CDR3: CASSLGRLGLLHQPQHF; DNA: TGTGCCAGCAGCTTAGGACGATTGGGACTTCTGCATCAGCCCCAGCATTTT
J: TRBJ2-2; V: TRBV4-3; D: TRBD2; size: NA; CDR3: CASSRSRLAGEVVELFF; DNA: TGCGCCAGCAGCCGATCCAGACTAGCGGGAGAAGTTGTGGAGCTGTTTTTT
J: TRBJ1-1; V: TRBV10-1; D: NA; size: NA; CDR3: CATSGGGTEAFF; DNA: TGCGCCACCTCGGGGGGGGGCACTGAAGCTTTCTTT
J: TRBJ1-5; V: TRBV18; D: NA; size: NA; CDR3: CASSPTGNNQPQHF; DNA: TGTGCCAGCTCACCCACAGGAAACAATCAGCCCCAGCATTTT
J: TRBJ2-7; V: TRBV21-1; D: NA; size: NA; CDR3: CASSTGQRGVYEQYF; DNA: TGTGCCAGCAGCACCGGACAGCGGGGGGTCTACGAGCAGTACTTC
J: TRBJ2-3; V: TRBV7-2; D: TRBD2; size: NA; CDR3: CASSPERGGFTDTQYF; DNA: TGTGCCAGCAGCCCCGAGCGGGGGGGGTTCACAGATACGCAGTATTTT
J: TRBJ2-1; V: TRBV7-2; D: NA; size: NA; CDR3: CASSSDPAYEQFF; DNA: TGTGCCAGCAGCTCGGACCCAGCCTATGAGCAGTTCTTC
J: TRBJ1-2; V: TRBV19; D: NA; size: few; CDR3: CASNTNYGYTF; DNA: TGTGCCAGTAACACCAACTATGGCTACACCTTC
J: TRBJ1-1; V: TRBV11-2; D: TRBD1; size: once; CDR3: CASSLTGVFNNAEAFF; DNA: TGTGCCAGCAGCTTGACAGGGGTATTCAATAACGCTGAAGCTTTCTTT
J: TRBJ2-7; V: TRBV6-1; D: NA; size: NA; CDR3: CASSAPWVYEQYF; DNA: TGTGCCAGCAGTGCTCCCTGGGTGTACGAGCAGTACTTC
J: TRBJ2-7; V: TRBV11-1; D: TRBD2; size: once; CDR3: CASRPPPGLVFSAYEQYF; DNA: TGTGCCAGCAGACCTCCTCCGGGACTAGTCTTTTCGGCCTACGAGCAGTACTTC
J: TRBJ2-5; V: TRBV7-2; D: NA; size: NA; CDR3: CATAAGFLETQYF; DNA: TGTGCCACCGCCGCAGGTTTTCTCGAGACCCAGTACTTC
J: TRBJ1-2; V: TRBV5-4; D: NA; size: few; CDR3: CASSFSGADGYTF; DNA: TGTGCCAGCAGCTTCTCAGGGGCTGATGGCTACACCTTC
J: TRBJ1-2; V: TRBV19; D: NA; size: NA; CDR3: CASSITGNYGYTF; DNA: TGTGCCAGTAGTATTACAGGGAACTATGGCTACACCTTC
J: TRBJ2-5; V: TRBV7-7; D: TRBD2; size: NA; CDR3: CASSLSPSGGAGETQYF; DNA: TGTGCTAGCAGCTTATCCCCTAGCGGGGGGGCCGGGGAGACCCAGTACTTC
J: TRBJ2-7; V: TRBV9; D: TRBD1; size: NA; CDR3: CASSDKDRASYEQYF; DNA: TGTGCCAGCAGCGACAAGGACAGGGCCTCCTACGAGCAGTACTTC
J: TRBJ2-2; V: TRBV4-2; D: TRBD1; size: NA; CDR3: CASSQVSGQATGELFF; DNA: TGTGCCAGCAGCCAAGTCTCTGGACAGGCCACCGGGGAGCTGTTTTTT
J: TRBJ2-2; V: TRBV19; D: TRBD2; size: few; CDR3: CASERDRNTGELFF; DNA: TGTGCCAGTGAGCGGGACCGGAACACCGGGGAGCTGTTTTTT
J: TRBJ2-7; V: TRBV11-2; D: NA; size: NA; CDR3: CASSSLITSLYEQYF; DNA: TGTGCCAGCAGCTCCCTCATTACTAGCTTATACGAGCAGTACTTC
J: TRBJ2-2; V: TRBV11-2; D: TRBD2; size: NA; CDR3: CASSPGGNTGELFF; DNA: TGTGCCAGCAGCCCGGGGGGGAACACCGGGGAGCTGTTTTTT
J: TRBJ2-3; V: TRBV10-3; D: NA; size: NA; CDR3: CAISDPRSASTDTQYF; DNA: TGTGCCATCAGTGATCCCCGTAGCGCTAGCACAGATACGCAGTATTTT
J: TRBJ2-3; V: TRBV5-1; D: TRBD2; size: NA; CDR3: CASSYYSGGTDTQYF; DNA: TGCGCCAGCAGCTACTATAGCGGGGGCACAGATACGCAGTATTTT
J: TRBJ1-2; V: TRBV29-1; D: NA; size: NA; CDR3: CSVVGGYTF; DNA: TGCAGCGTTGTTGGTGGCTACACCTTC
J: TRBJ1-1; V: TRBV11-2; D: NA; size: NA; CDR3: CASSLDMNTEAFF; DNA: TGTGCCAGCAGCTTGGACATGAACACTGAAGCTTTCTTT
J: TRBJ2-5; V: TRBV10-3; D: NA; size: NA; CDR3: CAISRTDSTETQYF; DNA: TGTGCCATCAGTCGGACGGATTCAACAGAGACCCAGTACTTC
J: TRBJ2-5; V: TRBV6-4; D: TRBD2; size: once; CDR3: CASSDFGTSGRGRETQYF; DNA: TGTGCCAGCAGTGACTTCGGGACTAGCGGGAGAGGTAGGGAGACCCAGTACTTC
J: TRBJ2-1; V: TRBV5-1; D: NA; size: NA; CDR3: CASSLPLRDPYNEQFF; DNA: TGCGCCAGCAGCTTACCGCTCCGGGACCCCTACAATGAGCAGTTCTTC
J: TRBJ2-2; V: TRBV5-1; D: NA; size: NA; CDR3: CASSLAPQLNTGELFF; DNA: TGCGCCAGCAGCTTAGCACCGCAATTGAACACCGGGGAGCTGTTTTTT
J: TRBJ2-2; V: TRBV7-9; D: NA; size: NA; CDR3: CASRNRVETGELFF; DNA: TGTGCCAGCAGAAACAGGGTTGAGACCGGGGAGCTGTTTTTT
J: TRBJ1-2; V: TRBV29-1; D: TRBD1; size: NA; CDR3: CSVSRDRDGYTF; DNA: TGCAGCGTTTCCCGGGACAGGGATGGCTACACCTTC
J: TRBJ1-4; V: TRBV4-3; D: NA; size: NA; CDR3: CASSQGGSVEKLFF; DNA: TGCGCCAGCAGCCAAGGGGGGTCGGTTGAAAAACTGTTTTTT
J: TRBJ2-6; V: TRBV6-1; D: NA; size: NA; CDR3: CASSEQLNVLTF; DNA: TGTGCCAGCAGTGAACAGCTCAACGTCCTGACTTTC
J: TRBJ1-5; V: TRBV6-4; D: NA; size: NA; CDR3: CASSGESNQPQHF; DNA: TGTGCCAGCAGTGGGGAGAGCAATCAGCCCCAGCATTTT
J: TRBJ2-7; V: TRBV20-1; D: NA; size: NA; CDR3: CSSHSEQYF; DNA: TGCAGTTCCCATTCCGAGCAGTACTTC
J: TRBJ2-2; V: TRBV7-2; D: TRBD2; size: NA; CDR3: CASSKTSGRGTGELFF; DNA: TGTGCCAGCAGCAAGACTAGCGGGAGAGGCACCGGGGAGCTGTTTTTT
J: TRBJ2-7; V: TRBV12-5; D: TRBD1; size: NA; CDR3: CASGTGQGATYEQYF; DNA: TGTGCTAGTGGAACCGGACAGGGGGCAACTTACGAGCAGTACTTC
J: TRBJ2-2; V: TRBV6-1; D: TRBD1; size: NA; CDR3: CASSSRGPETGELFF; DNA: TGTGCCAGCAGTTCCAGGGGGCCGGAGACCGGGGAGCTGTTTTTT